Detailed here is one T cell receptor beta chain. The CDR3 is 14 amino acids. Germline V gives CDR1 GTSNPN, CDR2 SVGIG (reference sequence). Trimming took 1 base from V and 10 from J; bases not matched to a gene: 4. This sample stems from a study of blood T cell repertoires in COVID-19. Whole-study context: The United States, Italy and Spain provided the acute and convalescent COVID-19 samples. In each case, the material was cDNA or gDNA derived from T cells, B-cell-depleted T cells, or PBMCs.

In the authors' methods: Researchers report that nucleated cell counts were estimated from reference gene primer amplification. TCRdb keeps only in-frame clones here, not all; method: immunoSEQ multiplex PCR. That table furnishes V, J and clone size, whereas the DNA furnished D and trimming. Of some 45,000 clones detected, more than 70% appear once; the ten largest clones hold 59%. The TCR was taken from a man between 65 and 85 years old with acute or convalescent COVID-19. V and J are TRBV30 and TRBJ2-3; 14 nucleotides align to TRBD2. Sequencing was done on a sample of peripheral blood. CDR3 protein: CAWSDGTSGSPQYF. CDR3 nucleotides: TGTGCCTGGAGTGATGGGACTAGCGGGAGCCCGCAGTATTTT.